This paragraph reports one T cell receptor (beta chain). This table comes from immunoSEQ multiplex PCR, and its TCRdb copy is limited to in-frame clones, with some not included. The sample has roughly 41,000 clones; 80% to 90% are singletons. The sample is drawn from a study of blood T cell repertoires in COVID-19. Study summary: From T cells, B-cell-depleted T cells, or PBMCs came the material, which was cDNA or gDNA.

V shed 6 bases and J shed 4 bases, with 12 bases lying between them. The CDR3 is 14 amino acids. Germline assignment: CDR1 KGHSH and CDR2 LQKENI. V usage is TRBV18 and J usage is TRBJ1-4, with D uncertain. Input material: peripheral blood. The source is a human donor in a cohort sampled during active COVID-19. The donor label of this sample is uncertain. The CDR3 loop reads CASSQRRDNEKLFF. Here the CDR3 DNA reads TGTGCCAGCTCTCAGCGCCGGGATAATGAAAAACTGTTTTTT.